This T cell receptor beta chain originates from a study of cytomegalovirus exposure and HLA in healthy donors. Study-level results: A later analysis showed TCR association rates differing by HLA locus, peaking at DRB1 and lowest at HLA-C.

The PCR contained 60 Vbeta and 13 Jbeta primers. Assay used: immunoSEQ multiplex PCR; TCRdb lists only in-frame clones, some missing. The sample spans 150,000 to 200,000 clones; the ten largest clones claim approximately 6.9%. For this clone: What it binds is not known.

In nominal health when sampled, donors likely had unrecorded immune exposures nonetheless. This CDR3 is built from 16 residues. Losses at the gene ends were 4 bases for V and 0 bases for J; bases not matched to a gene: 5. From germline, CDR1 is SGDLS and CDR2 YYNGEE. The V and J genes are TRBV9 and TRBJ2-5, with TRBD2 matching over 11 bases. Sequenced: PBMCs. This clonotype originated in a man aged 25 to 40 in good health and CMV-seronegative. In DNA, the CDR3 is TGTGCCAGCAGCCTTACTAGCGGGGGCTACCAAGAGACCCAGTACTTC. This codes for CASSLTSGGYQETQYF.